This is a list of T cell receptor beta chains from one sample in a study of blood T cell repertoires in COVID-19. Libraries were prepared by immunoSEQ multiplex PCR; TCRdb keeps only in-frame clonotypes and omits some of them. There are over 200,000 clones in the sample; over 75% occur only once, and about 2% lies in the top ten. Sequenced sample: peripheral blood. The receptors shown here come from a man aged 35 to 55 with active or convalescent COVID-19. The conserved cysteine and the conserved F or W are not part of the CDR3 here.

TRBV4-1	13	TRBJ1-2	ASSQDRDRGGGYT
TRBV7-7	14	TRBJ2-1	ASSPAGQGYYNEQF
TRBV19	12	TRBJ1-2	ASTPYGSGYGYT
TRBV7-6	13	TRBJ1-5	ASSPRQGVGQPQH
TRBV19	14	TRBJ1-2	ASSIIGGLQEYGYT
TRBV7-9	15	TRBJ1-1	ASSLPSDRRGGTEAF
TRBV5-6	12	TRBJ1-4	ASARGATNEKLF
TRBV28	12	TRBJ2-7	ASGGTGGENEQY
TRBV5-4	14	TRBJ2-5	ASNEREDRGVETQY
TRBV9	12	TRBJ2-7	ASSVGTVGYEQY
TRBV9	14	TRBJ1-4	ASSGGFAGPNEKLF
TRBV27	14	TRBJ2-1	ASSLRNRMRSDEQF
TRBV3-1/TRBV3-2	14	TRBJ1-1	ASSQDGAVSATEAF
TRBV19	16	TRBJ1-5	ASSIDRGQGAGNQPQH
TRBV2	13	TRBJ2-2	ASSIRGLAVMELF
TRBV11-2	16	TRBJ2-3	ASSSSVGDRPGADTQY
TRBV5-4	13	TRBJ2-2	ASSPDTYNTGELF
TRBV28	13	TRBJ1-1	ASSFSRGGVTEAF
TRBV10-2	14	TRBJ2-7	ASSESAGQGGGEQY
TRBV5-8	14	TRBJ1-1	ASSLEQGGGNTEAF
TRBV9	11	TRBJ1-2	ASSVDRNYGYT
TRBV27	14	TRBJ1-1	ASSPRGGASSTEAF
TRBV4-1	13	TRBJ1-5	ASSHQTGVHQPQH
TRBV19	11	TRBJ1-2	ASSIVGSDGYT
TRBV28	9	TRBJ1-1	ASSRGAEAF
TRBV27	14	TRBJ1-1	ASSSKVGRMNTEAF
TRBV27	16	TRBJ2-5	ASSLSGRTGGIQETQY
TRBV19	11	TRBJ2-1	ASTGRAGNEQF
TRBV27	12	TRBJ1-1	ASSTDQGFTEAF
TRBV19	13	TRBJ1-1	ASSSLTGMNTEAF
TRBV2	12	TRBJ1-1	ASSETGTGDEAF
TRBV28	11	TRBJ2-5	ASSLSLQETQY
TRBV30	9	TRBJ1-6	AWSVASPLH
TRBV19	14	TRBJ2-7	ASSIVGSGMAYEQY
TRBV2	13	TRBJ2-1	ASSLSGGSYNEQF
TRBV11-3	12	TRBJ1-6	ASSFGGINSPLH